These 30 T cell receptor beta chains originate from one sample sequenced in a study of blood T cell repertoires in COVID-19. Generated by immunoSEQ multiplex PCR, the TCRdb table keeps only in-frame clones and is missing some. The sample lists about 160,000 clones; around 84% were seen once. What was sequenced was peripheral blood. These receptors originate from a man in his forties or fifties with active or convalescent COVID-19.

The chain joins TRBV6-5 to TRBJ1-1; 9 bases match TRBD1. The CDR3 sequence is 14 residues long. The germline V gene encodes CDR1 MNHEY and CDR2 SVGAGI. The trim removed 6 bases at V and 1 base at J, leaving 3 bases unmatched. The CDR3 region has the DNA TGTGCCAGCAGGGGGACAGGGCAGAACACTGAAGCTTTCTTT. The encoded protein is CASRGTGQNTEAFF.

The chain joins TRBV29-1 to TRBJ2-5; the match to TRBD2 covers 12 bases. This CDR3 region has 13 residues. Germline values: CDR1 SQVTM, CDR2 ANQGSEA. Unmatched junction bases numbered 6, after V lost 7 bases and J lost 6 bases. The CDR3 spells CSGLLAGGQTQYF. In nucleotides, the CDR3 is TGCAGCGGCTTACTAGCGGGAGGACAGACCCAGTACTTC.

The V gene is TRBV10-3, the J gene TRBJ2-1, with D unresolved. CDR1 and CDR2 from the germline V gene are ENHRY and SYGVKD. V dropped 5 bases and J dropped 5 bases, with 7 bases sitting between them. The CDR3 is made up of 12 amino acids. The CDR3 region is CAISKPNNEQFF. CDR3 in DNA: TGTGCCATCAGTAAGCCCAACAATGAGCAGTTCTTC.

V gene TRBV4-1 combines with J gene TRBJ1-5; D gene unclear. CDR3 size: 14 residues. V lost 4 bases and J lost 2, with 9 bases in between. CDR1 and CDR2 (germline): MGHRA, YSYEKL. For the CDR3, the DNA is TGCGCCAGCAGCCCAGGTGGCGGCAATCAGCCCCAGCATTTT. Amino acids: CASSPGGGNQPQHF.

This clone was detected only once. The chain joins TRBV5-1 to TRBJ2-2; 11 bases match TRBD1. With V trimmed by 3 bases and J by 6 bases, 13 bases remained unmatched. The CDR3 totals 18 residues. CDR1 and CDR2 (germline): SGHRS, YFSETQ. The CDR3 loop reads CASSSRISGTGGSGELFF. Written as DNA, the CDR3 is TGCGCCAGCAGCTCGCGGATTTCCGGGACAGGGGGGTCCGGGGAGCTGTTTTTT.

V usage is TRBV11-3 and J usage is TRBJ2-3; 8 bases line up with TRBD2. The CDR3 is made up of 17 amino acids. Germline V gene sequence: CDR1 SGHNT, CDR2 YENEEA. Trimming took 6 bases from V and 6 from J; bases not matched to a gene: 17. CDR3 loop: CASSLPLGGRSPDTQYF. Written as DNA, the CDR3 is TGTGCCAGCAGTTTGCCCCTGGGCGGGAGGTCCCCGGATACGCAGTATTTT.

The chain couples TRBV11-3 to TRBJ2-6; 7 bases align to TRBD2. CDR3 size: 17 residues. J lost 3 bases, V lost 0 bases, and 5 bases had no gene match. Germline CDR1 SGHNT, CDR2 YENEEA. The CDR3: CASSLDLAGVGANVLTF. CDR3 coding DNA: TGTGCCAGCAGCTTAGATCTGGCGGGGGTTGGGGCCAACGTCCTGACTTTC.

The V gene is TRBV4-1, the J gene TRBJ2-7; 9 bases agree with TRBD1. This CDR3 comprises 15 residues. Germline-derived CDR1 and CDR2 are MGHRA and YSYEKL. Unmatched junction bases numbered 4, after V lost 2 bases and J lost 2 bases. CDR3 residues: CASSQRGQGPYEQYF. The CDR3 DNA is TGCGCCAGCAGCCAACGCGGACAGGGGCCCTACGAGCAGTACTTC.

This clone was counted a single time. The genes are TRBV3-1 (or the pseudogene TRBV3-2) and TRBJ2-7; 8 positions agree with TRBD2. After removal of 1 base from V and 3 bases from J, the junction contained 2 bases not matched to a gene. In germline, CDR1 is LGHDT, CDR2 YNNKEL (reference sequence). This CDR3 contains 14 residues. The CDR3 sequence: CASSQGAGGYEQYF. CDR3 bases: TGTGCCAGCAGCCAAGGGGCGGGAGGCTACGAGCAGTACTTC.

The V call is TRBV4-3, the J call TRBJ1-4, with TRBD1 matching over 9 bases. This CDR3 spans 15 amino acids. V shed 3 bases and J 7 bases; nucleotides not matched to a gene: 6. Germline V lookup: CDR1 LGHNA, CDR2 YSLEER. CDR3 residues: CASSHLTGGGEKLFF. The DNA for the CDR3 is TGCGCCAGCAGCCACCTAACAGGGGGCGGTGAAAAACTGTTTTTT.

The chain employs TRBV29-1 and TRBJ1-1; tentatively, D is TRBD1 (6 bases). V was trimmed by 6 bases and J by 5 bases, leaving 16 bases between them. Germline CDR1 and CDR2: SQVTM and ANQGSEA. The CDR3 runs 13 residues. The chain's CDR3 is CSVDQGRRTEAFF. DNA of the CDR3: TGCAGCGTAGACCAGGGGCGGCGTACTGAAGCTTTCTTT.

The gene calls are TRBV6-2 or TRBV6-3 and TRBJ2-3; tentative D call: TRBD2 (6 bases). CDR3 length: 15 amino acids. CDR1 and CDR2 (germline): MNHEY, SVGEGT. The ends were cut back, 2 bases at V and 0 bases at J, with 9 bases in the middle. CDR3 amino acids: CASSYAGLSTDTQYF. CDR3 DNA: TGTGCCAGCAGTTACGCGGGATTGAGCACAGATACGCAGTATTTT.

The J gene is TRBJ1-2, the V gene TRBV2; D possibly corresponds to TRBD1 (5 bases). Per the germline V gene, CDR1 is SNHLY and CDR2 is FYNNEI. This CDR3 spans 14 amino acids. With 3 bases removed from V and 10 bases from J, the gap between germline ends came to 18 bases. CDR3 protein: CASSDGRGSTDYTF. In nucleotides, the CDR3 is TGTGCCAGCAGTGATGGTAGGGGTTCTACCGACTACACCTTC.

This clone was counted a few times. The rearrangement links TRBV5-1 to TRBJ1-1; weak D call: TRBD1 (5 bases). CDR3 length: 13 amino acids. The V and J ends lost 4 bases and 1 base respectively, with 8 bases between them. The germline gives CDR1 SGHRS, CDR2 YFSETQ. The CDR3 reads CASSVDKNTEAFF. CDR3 DNA sequence: TGCGCCAGCAGCGTGGACAAGAACACTGAAGCTTTCTTT.

This chain connects TRBV5-1 to TRBJ1-1; maybe TRBD1 (6 bases). Germline loops: CDR1 SGHRS, CDR2 YFSETQ. V was shortened by 3 bases and J by 4 bases, with 19 bases between the two germline ends. This CDR3 is 16 amino acids long. The CDR3 DNA reads as TGCGCCAGCAGCTCCTACCCCGACAGGTTGGGCACTGAAGCTTTCTTT. As protein: CASSSYPDRLGTEAFF.

This chain joins TRBV30 and TRBJ1-4; 9 bases are a match to TRBD1. This CDR3 is 15 amino acids long. Germline loops: CDR1 GTSNPN, CDR2 SVGIG (reference sequence). J was trimmed by 8 bases and V by 1 base; bases with no gene match: 8. This chain's CDR3 is CAWSERGQGREKLFF. CDR3 DNA: TGTGCCTGGAGTGAACGGGGACAGGGACGAGAAAAACTGTTTTTT. The complete variable domain, with remaining parts taken from reference TRBV30 and TRBJ1-4, reads SQTIHQWPATLVQPVGSPLSLECTVEGTSNPNLYWYRQAAGRGLQLLFYSVGIGQISSEVPQNLSASRPQDRQFILSSKKLLLSDSGFYLCAWSERGQGREKLFFGSGTQLSVL.

The chain recombines TRBV5-5 with TRBJ1-1, with 9 bases lining up with TRBD1. Germline CDR1 reads SGHKS; CDR2 reads YYEKEE (reference sequence). V gave up 4 bases and J gave up 4 bases; unmatched junction bases: 8. The length of the CDR3 is 15 residues. CDR3 sequence: CASSTSGTGLTEAFF. The CDR3 coding sequence is TGTGCCAGCAGCACCTCCGGGACAGGGCTCACTGAAGCTTTCTTT.

V is TRBV5-1 and J is TRBJ1-1; perhaps TRBD1 as D (5 bases). Trimming stripped 0 bases from V and 5 bases from J, with 11 bases between. There are 14 residues in the CDR3. The germline CDR1 and CDR2 sequences are SGHRS and YFSETQ. CDR3 nucleotide sequence: TGCGCCAGCAGCTTGGTCCAGGGTGGGACTGAAGCTTTCTTT. This encodes CASSLVQGGTEAFF. The complete variable domain, with remaining parts taken from reference TRBV5-1 and TRBJ1-1, reads KAGVTQTPRYLIKTRGQQVTLSCSPISGHRSVSWYQQTPGQGLQFLFEYFSETQRNKGNFPGRFSGRQFSNSRSEMNVSTLELGDSALYLCASSLVQGGTEAFFGQGTRLTVV.

This rearrangement joins TRBV28 to TRBJ1-2, with 7 bases that match TRBD1. Germline loops: CDR1 MDHEN, CDR2 SYDVKM. The CDR3 runs to 17 residues. J gave up 1 base and V 5 bases, and 13 bases lay outside the gene matches. The CDR3 reads CASSPTGQPGLNYGYTF. Here the CDR3 DNA reads TGTGCCAGCAGTCCAACGGGACAGCCGGGCCTTAACTATGGCTACACCTTC.

In this sample, this clone turned up a few times. The rearrangement joins TRBV2 to TRBJ2-5; TRBD1 matches at 10 bases. Germline CDR1 is SNHLY and CDR2 is FYNNEI. V trimming: 9 bases; J trimming: 4 bases; junction bases outside the gene matches: 5. There are 13 residues in the CDR3. DNA of the CDR3: TGTGCCAGTAACCGGGACAGGGGAGAGACCCAGTACTTC. Amino acid sequence: CASNRDRGETQYF.

This rearrangement joins TRBV28 to TRBJ1-1, with 8 bases lining up with TRBD1. The CDR3 is made up of 16 amino acids. The germline V gene encodes CDR1 MDHEN and CDR2 SYDVKM. Trimming took 7 bases from V and 5 from J; bases not matched to a gene: 15. DNA of the CDR3: TGTGCCAGCATTGGTCAGGGGGCGCGTGATGGGACTGAAGCTTTCTTT. The encoded protein is CASIGQGARDGTEAFF.

The chain recombines TRBV4-2 with TRBJ2-7; maybe TRBD2 (6 bases). Germline V gene lookup returns CDR1 LGHNA and CDR2 YNFKEQ. The V gene lost 0 bases and the J gene lost 2 bases, with 14 bases spanning the gap. The CDR3 runs to 16 residues. The CDR3 region is CASSQEGNSGTYEQYF. In DNA, the CDR3 is TGTGCCAGCAGCCAAGAGGGTAATAGCGGAACCTACGAGCAGTACTTC.

The chain joins TRBV29-1 to TRBJ1-4, with TRBD1 as a possible D gene (6 bases). V lost 7 bases, J lost 7 bases, and 19 bases lay in between. CDR3 length: 14 amino acids. Germline values: CDR1 SQVTM, CDR2 ANQGSEA. This chain's CDR3 is CSAHGGTGIEKLFF. The DNA of the CDR3 is TGCAGCGCTCATGGGGGCACGGGGATTGAAAAACTGTTTTTT.

V gene TRBV11-2 combines with J gene TRBJ1-4; 10 bases match TRBD1. With 3 bases clipped from V and 6 bases from J, the junction kept 7 bases outside the gene matches. The CDR3 has 16 amino acids. Germline CDR1 SGHAT, CDR2 FQNNGV. This chain's CDR3 is CASSFGQGDLDEKLFF. CDR3 sequence (DNA): TGTGCCAGCAGCTTCGGACAGGGGGATTTGGATGAAAAACTGTTTTTT. Full variable domain (outside the CDR3, taken from reference TRBV11-2 and TRBJ1-4): EAGVAQSPRYKIIEKRQSVAFWCNPISGHATLYWYQQILGQGPKLLIQFQNNGVVDDSQLPKDRFSAERLKGVDSTLKIQPAKLEDSAVYLCASSFGQGDLDEKLFFGSGTQLSVL.

The genes are TRBV30 and TRBJ1-1; tentatively, D is TRBD1 (6 bases). The V end lost 5 bases, the J end lost 4 bases, and 17 bases lay between the germline ends. The CDR3 contains 14 residues. The germline V gene has CDR1 GTSNPN and CDR2 SVGIG (reference sequence). The CDR3, as DNA: TGTGCCTGGGCCCAGTTCAGGGGTTTCACTGAAGCTTTCTTT. As protein: CAWAQFRGFTEAFF.

The chain employs TRBV12-5 and TRBJ2-3; D is unresolved. The germline gives CDR1 LGHNT, CDR2 FRNRAP. The length of the CDR3 is 12 residues. With 1 base removed from V and 6 bases from J, the gap between germline ends came to 5 bases. CDR3 sequence reads: CASGLARDTQYF. DNA of the CDR3: TGTGCTAGTGGTTTGGCCCGGGATACGCAGTATTTT.

Here the CDR3 DNA reads TGTGCCAGCAGTTCCCTAGCGGGAGGGCCTACCGGGGAGCTGTTTTTT. Its protein product is CASSSLAGGPTGELFF. V gene TRBV6-5 combines with J gene TRBJ2-2, with 12 bases fitting TRBD2. The CDR3 extends over 16 amino acids. Germline loops: CDR1 MNHEY, CDR2 SVGAGI. V shed 4 bases, J shed 5 bases, and the junction held 5 bases outside the gene matches.

This clone was detected only once. J is TRBJ1-4 and V is TRBV2; D call uncertain. V was pared by 2 bases and J by 9 bases, with 16 bases between. Germline-derived CDR1 and CDR2 are SNHLY and FYNNEI. The CDR3 runs to 15 residues. CDR3 residues: CASSESSGRTKKLFF. The CDR3 region has the DNA TGTGCCAGCAGTGAATCAAGCGGGAGGACGAAAAAACTGTTTTTT.

This clone was found once. The chain uses TRBV4-1 and TRBJ2-2, with TRBD1 matching 7 bases. There are 15 residues in the CDR3. The junction had 2 bases not matched to a gene; V was cut back by 3 bases and J by 1 base. Per the germline V gene, CDR1 is MGHRA and CDR2 is YSYEKL. Here the CDR3 reads CASSHRDRNTGELFF. CDR3 coding DNA: TGCGCCAGCAGCCACCGGGACAGGAACACCGGGGAGCTGTTTTTT.

The CDR3 nucleotides read TGTGCCAGTAGTATAGATCTTTGGATCGGGTTCCTCCACTTT. Residues: CASSIDLWIGFLHF. The chain links TRBV19 to TRBJ1-6; D call uncertain. This CDR3 comprises 14 residues. The ends were cut back, 0 bases at V and 15 bases at J, with 15 bases in the middle. CDR1 LNHDA and CDR2 SQIVND come from the germline V gene (reference sequence).